The 25 T cell receptor beta chains reported below all come from one sample, sequenced in a study of control samples from healthy donors and cancer patients. TCRdb keeps only in-frame clones here, not all; method: immunoSEQ multiplex PCR. The sample has around 75,000 clones; over 75% are singletons. Sequenced input: blood. These receptors were collected from a man aged 50-59 years in good health.

This clone was found once. The J gene is TRBJ1-1, the V gene TRBV15; D is uncertain. Trimming removed 1 base from V and 0 bases from J, with 6 bases in between. The length of the CDR3 is 14 residues. CDR1 is LNHNV, CDR2 YYDKDF, per germline (reference sequence). The DNA for the CDR3 is TGTGCCACCAGCAGAGGGACGGTGAACACTGAAGCTTTCTTT. It encodes CATSRGTVNTEAFF.

This chain uses TRBV2 with TRBJ2-2; 7 bases fit TRBD1. CDR1 SNHLY and CDR2 FYNNEI come from the germline V gene. The CDR3 extends over 14 amino acids. The J segment lost 1 base and the V segment lost 8 bases, leaving 4 bases of the junction unmatched. The CDR3 bases are TGTGCCAGCCTTAACAGGGGGAACACCGGGGAGCTGTTTTTT. This gives the protein CASLNRGNTGELFF.

This chain joins TRBV6-5 and TRBJ1-3; no clear D gene. The germline CDR1 and CDR2 sequences are MNHEY and SVGAGI. Trimming cost V 4 bases and J 0 bases, with 13 bases left between them. The CDR3 is 16 residues long. CDR3 protein: CASSFGSGNSGNTIYF. CDR3 DNA: TGTGCCAGCAGTTTTGGCTCGGGAAACTCTGGAAACACCATATATTTT.

This clone appeared once. This sequence joins TRBV5-4 and TRBJ2-1, with TRBD2 matching 9 bases. CDR1 and CDR2 (germline): SGHNT, YYREEE (reference sequence). The CDR3 extends over 15 amino acids. Germline trimming cut 6 bases from V and 9 bases from J; bases unmatched to any gene: 13. In DNA form, the CDR3 reads TGTGCCAGCACACTCAGGATTAGCGGGAGATTTGAGCAGTTCTTC. Encoded protein: CASTLRISGRFEQFF.

V is TRBV7-6 and J is TRBJ2-7, with D possibly being TRBD2 (6 bases). Trimming left V 5 bases short and J 6 bases short, with 14 bases between. Germline V gene sequence: CDR1 SGHVS, CDR2 FNYEAQ. The length of the CDR3 is 13 residues. CDR3 bases: TGTGCCAGCAGCATATTAGAGGGAGGCGAGCAGTACTTC. Translated, it gives CASSILEGGEQYF. Variable domain in full (rest from reference TRBV7-6 and TRBJ2-7): GAGVSQSPRYKVTKRGQDVALRCDPISGHVSLYWYRQALGQGPEFLTYFNYEAQQDKSGLPNDRFSAERPEGSISTLTIQRTEQRDSAMYRCASSILEGGEQYFGPGTRLTVT.

This clone was counted only a few times. This rearrangement joins TRBV6-4 to TRBJ2-3, with D perhaps given as TRBD1 or TRBD2 (6 bases each). Between the trimmed V and J ends, which lost 0 bases and 6 bases, there was a span of 13 bases. The V gene's germline CDR1 is MRHNA and CDR2 SNTAGT. This CDR3 region has 15 residues. The DNA of the CDR3 is TGTGCCAGCAGTGACTCCTCGGGGGCGCATGATACGCAGTATTTT. Translating it yields CASSDSSGAHDTQYF.

This clone showed up just once. This chain joins TRBV7-8 and TRBJ2-5; TRBD2 aligns across 9 bases. From germline, CDR1 is SGHVS and CDR2 FQNEAQ. This CDR3 region has 16 residues. Trimming cost V 0 bases and J 6 bases; bases outside gene matches: 8. This chain's CDR3 is CASSLASSGNVKTQYF. The CDR3 region has the DNA TGTGCCAGCAGCTTAGCGTCTAGCGGGAATGTAAAGACCCAGTACTTC.

This clone was counted a few times. The rearrangement uses TRBV7-2 and TRBJ1-2, with a tentative D call TRBD1 (5 bases). Per the germline V gene, CDR1 is SGHTA and CDR2 is FQGNSA. The V end lost 4 bases, the J end lost 4 bases, and 19 bases lay between the germline ends. The CDR3 loop spans 16 amino acids. The CDR3 spells CASSSRAGAATYGYTF. The CDR3 DNA reads TGTGCCAGCAGCTCGCGCGCCGGGGCGGCCACCTATGGCTACACCTTC.

The J gene is TRBJ1-2, the V gene TRBV28, with D possibly being TRBD1 (6 bases). The length of the CDR3 is 13 residues. Germline CDR1 is MDHEN and CDR2 is SYDVKM. Trimming shortened V by 2 bases and J by 4 bases, and 8 bases separated the two germline ends. The CDR3 loop reads CASSLDRTYGYTF. For the CDR3, the DNA is TGTGCCAGCAGTTTAGACAGGACCTATGGCTACACCTTC.

The chain employs TRBV19 and TRBJ1-5, with D uncertain. CDR1 LNHDA and CDR2 SQIVND come from the germline V gene (reference sequence). Deletions cut 1 base from V and 6 bases from J, with 4 bases between. The CDR3 is 12 residues long. In DNA form, the CDR3 reads TGTGCCAGTAGTATAGGTTCTCAGCCCCAGCATTTT. Its protein product is CASSIGSQPQHF.

The V call is TRBV24-1, the J call TRBJ2-1, with a weak D call TRBD2 (5 bases). CDR1 and CDR2 (germline): KGHDR, SFDVKD. The CDR3 is 16 amino acids. The V gene lost 3 bases and the J gene lost 3 bases, with 14 bases spanning the gap. In DNA form, the CDR3 reads TGTGCCACCAGTGATGGTGGAGGTTACGACTACAATGAGCAGTTCTTC. Translation: CATSDGGGYDYNEQFF.

This clone was found a few times. The chain joins TRBV29-1 to TRBJ2-2; D possibly uses TRBD1 or TRBD2 (5 bases each). V lost 2 bases to trimming and J lost 13 bases, with 14 bases between them. Looked up from germline, CDR1 is SQVTM and CDR2 is ANQGSEA. The CDR3 totals 12 residues. The CDR3 DNA is TGCAGCGTTGAAAAGGCGCAGGGAGCGCTGTTTTTT. Translation gives CSVEKAQGALFF.

J is TRBJ2-2 and V is TRBV6-6, with 8 nucleotides matching TRBD2. Germline CDR1 MNHNY, CDR2 SVGAGI (reference sequence). V shed 10 bases, J shed 6 bases, and the junction held 13 bases outside the gene matches. The CDR3 length is 15 residues. This CDR3 reads CATVRGTSRAGELFF. DNA for the CDR3: TGTGCCACCGTCCGGGGGACTAGTCGGGCCGGGGAGCTGTTTTTT.

On this clone itself: The junction differs from germline at one of its ends, possibly a read error. This chain joins TRBV30 and TRBJ2-7; D is undetermined. Germline loops: CDR1 GTSNPN, CDR2 SVGIG (reference sequence). CDR3 length: 11 amino acids. In DNA, the CDR3 is TGTGCCTGGAGCCGCGAGAGGCAGGCTACCTTC. Residues: CAWSRERQATF.

The chain uses TRBV11-3 and TRBJ2-7, with a tentative D call TRBD2 (7 bases). The CDR3 extends over 16 amino acids. V dropped 1 base and J dropped 0 bases, with 13 bases sitting between them. Germline lookup yields CDR1 SGHNT and CDR2 YENEEA. The CDR3 nucleotides read TGTGCCAGCAGCTTAGGCGTTAGGGGGGGCTCCTACGAGCAGTACTTC. As protein: CASSLGVRGGSYEQYF.

The gene calls are TRBV3-1 (or the pseudogene TRBV3-2) and TRBJ2-5, with 13 bases identical to TRBD2. There are 16 residues in the CDR3. V shed 1 base, J shed 4 bases, and the junction held 3 bases outside the gene matches. The germline V gene encodes CDR1 LGHDT and CDR2 YNNKEL (reference sequence). The CDR3 sequence is CASSQAGLAGRETQYF. DNA for the CDR3: TGTGCCAGCAGCCAAGCGGGACTAGCGGGACGAGAGACCCAGTACTTC.

V gene TRBV18 combines with J gene TRBJ2-7; no reliable D call. With 1 base removed from V and 6 bases from J, the gap between germline ends came to 10 bases. Germline lookup yields CDR1 KGHSH and CDR2 LQKENI. The CDR3 has 13 amino acids. For the CDR3, the DNA is TGTGCCAGCTCACCACTTTCTCCGCGCGAGCAGTACTTC. Protein sequence: CASSPLSPREQYF.

This chain links TRBV29-1 with TRBJ2-3, with 14 bases aligning to TRBD2. Germline assignment: CDR1 SQVTM and CDR2 ANQGSEA. V lost 7 bases, J lost 8 bases, and 8 bases stayed unmatched. The CDR3 sequence is 14 residues long. This CDR3 is CSAGLAGGLVTQYF. The CDR3 region has the DNA TGCAGCGCTGGACTAGCGGGGGGACTAGTTACGCAGTATTTT.

The rearrangement uses TRBV15 and TRBJ1-3; perhaps TRBD1 as D (5 bases). The CDR3 length is 17 residues. Germline lookup yields CDR1 LNHNV and CDR2 YYDKDF (reference sequence). Trimming took 3 bases from V and 8 from J, leaving 23 bases between them. The CDR3 spells CATSRMGTGTAGDTIYF. In nucleotides, the CDR3 is TGTGCCACCAGCAGGATGGGAACCGGGACCGCCGGAGACACCATATATTTT.

This sequence joins TRBV2 and TRBJ2-3, with D possibly being TRBD1 (5 bases). CDR1 is SNHLY, CDR2 FYNNEI, per germline. Trimming cost V 3 bases and J 0 bases, with 10 bases left between them. The CDR3 runs to 15 residues. The CDR3 loop is CASSDRATSTDTQYF. CDR3 nucleotide sequence: TGTGCCAGCAGTGACAGGGCGACCAGCACAGATACGCAGTATTTT. Looking up the rest from reference TRBV2 and TRBJ2-3 gives the full variable domain: EPEVTQTPSHQVTQMGQEVILRCVPISNHLYFYWYRQILGQKVEFLVSFYNNEISEKSEIFDDQFSVERPDGSNFTLKIRSTKLEDSAMYFCASSDRATSTDTQYFGPGTRLTVL.

This clone was recorded once. The chain is built from TRBV9 and TRBJ2-3; D tentatively fits TRBD1 or TRBD2 (7 bases each). V lost 0 bases and J 3 bases, leaving 14 bases between the germline ends. CDR1 is SGDLS, CDR2 YYNGEE, per germline. The CDR3 is made up of 16 amino acids. The CDR3 loop is CASSVEGGTVTDTQYF. The DNA for the CDR3 is TGTGCCAGCAGCGTAGAGGGAGGGACAGTAACAGATACGCAGTATTTT.

In regard to this clone: At the DNA level, this CDR3 is encoded by other sequences in the same sample as well. The chain carries TRBV12-3 or TRBV12-4 and TRBJ2-5; D not resolved. The CDR3 extends over 11 amino acids. Trimming stripped 3 bases from V and 5 bases from J, with 4 bases between. The CDR3 here is CASSLGETQYF. CDR3 coding DNA: TGTGCCAGCAGTTTGGGTGAGACCCAGTACTTC.

In this sample, this clone turned up once. The CDR3 nucleotides are TGTGCCAGCACGAGACAGTCGACCGGGGAGCTGTTTTTT. It translates to CASTRQSTGELFF. The chain employs TRBV3-1 (or the pseudogene TRBV3-2) and TRBJ2-2; a possible D gene is TRBD1 (5 bases). V dropped 7 bases and J dropped 5 bases, with 11 bases sitting between them. This CDR3 region has 13 residues. CDR1 and CDR2 (germline): LGHDT, YNNKEL (reference sequence).

This clone came up once. The chain uses TRBV27 and TRBJ2-1, with 15 bases matching TRBD2. This CDR3 has 16 residues. Trimming removed 3 bases from V and 8 bases from J; junction bases left unmatched: 5. Germline values: CDR1 MNHEY, CDR2 SMNVEV (reference sequence). For the CDR3, the DNA is TGTGCCAGCAGTTTCCAGGGACTAGCGGGGGGCTATGAGCAGTTCTTC. Its protein is CASSFQGLAGGYEQFF.

The CDR3 DNA reads TGCGCCAGCAGCTTGGATACAGTTCTGAACGAGCAGTACTTC. Its protein product is CASSLDTVLNEQYF. The rearrangement uses TRBV5-1 and TRBJ2-7; D call uncertain. Germline CDR1 is SGHRS and CDR2 is YFSETQ. With 0 bases removed from V and 5 bases from J, the gap between germline ends came to 12 bases. The CDR3 runs 14 residues. The variable domain in full, completed from reference TRBV5-1 and TRBJ2-7, reads KAGVTQTPRYLIKTRGQQVTLSCSPISGHRSVSWYQQTPGQGLQFLFEYFSETQRNKGNFPGRFSGRQFSNSRSEMNVSTLELGDSALYLCASSLDTVLNEQYFGPGTRLTVT.